This T cell receptor (beta chain) derives from a study of T cell responses to AZD1222 COVID-19 vaccine. TCRdb's table, derived via immunoSEQ multiplex PCR, lists solely in-frame clones and lacks some. Of about 190,000 clones listed, 80% to 90% are singletons. The CDR3 contains 12 residues. J was trimmed by 2 bases and V by 8 bases; bases with no gene match: 2. The germline V gene encodes CDR1 MDHEN and CDR2 SYDVKM. This TCR was sampled from an adult in good health. The sequencing here drew on peripheral blood, taken on day 0 of AZD1222 vaccination. The chain carries TRBV28 and TRBJ2-5; 7 nucleotides agree with TRBD2. CDR3 sequence (DNA): TGTGCCAGCGGGGGGGGGCAAGAGACCCAGTACTTC. Residues: CASGGGQETQYF.